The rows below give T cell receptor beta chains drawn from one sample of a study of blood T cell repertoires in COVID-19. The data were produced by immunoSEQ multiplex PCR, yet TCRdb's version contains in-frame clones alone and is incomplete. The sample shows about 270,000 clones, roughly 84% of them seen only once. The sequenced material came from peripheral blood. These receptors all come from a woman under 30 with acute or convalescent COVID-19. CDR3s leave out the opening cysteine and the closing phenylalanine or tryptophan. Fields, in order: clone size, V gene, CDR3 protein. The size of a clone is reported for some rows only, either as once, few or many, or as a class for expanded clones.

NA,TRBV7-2,ASSQGLAGGPITGELF
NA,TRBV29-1,SARTGRTGELF
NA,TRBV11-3,ASSPRDRAYEQY
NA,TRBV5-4,ATPGSHGGYT
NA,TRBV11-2,ASSLGLGTGELF
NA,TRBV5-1,ASSLSFAATEAF
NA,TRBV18,ASSAGTGELYGYT
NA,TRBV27,ASSLSGRNSYEQY
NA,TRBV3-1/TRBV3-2,ASSQAPPSGYYNEQF
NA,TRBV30,AWSKFAGDYEQF
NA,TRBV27,ASSFQGGAREQY
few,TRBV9,ASSVGGRAYNEQF
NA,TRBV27,ASSLGPTYEQY
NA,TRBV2,ASRREGTYNEQF
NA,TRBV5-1,ASSFNPGDIQY
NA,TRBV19,ASSMGQGVQETQY
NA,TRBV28,ASSLAGGGYNEQF
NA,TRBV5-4,ASSGQGNTEAF
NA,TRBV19,ASSMSRYDQPQH
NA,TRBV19,ASSIDPDRGATNEKLF
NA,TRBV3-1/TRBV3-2,ASRHQAWGTEGGSPLH
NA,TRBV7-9,ASSLDVDRTSGGTYEQY
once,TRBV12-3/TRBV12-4,ASSLRVGEQY
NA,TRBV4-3,ASSQVNGNQPQH
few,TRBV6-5,ASSYGITYEQY
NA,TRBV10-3,AIRGLAGEGDTQY
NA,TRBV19,ASSRQGLDTQY
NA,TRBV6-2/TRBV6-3,ASSRGTGTPTDTQY
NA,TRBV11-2,ASSLGTGGGQPQH
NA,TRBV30,AWSVQAGVGNEQF
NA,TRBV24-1,ATSAEPGLGDTQY
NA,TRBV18,ASSRSTGSDEKLF
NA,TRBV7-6,ASSLDYLDPGLAPYEQY
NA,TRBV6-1,ASSDSSLFNYGYT
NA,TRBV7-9,ASSLAAASGYGYT